The entry that follows covers one TCR beta chain sequence. CDR1 and CDR2 from the germline V gene are KGHSH and LQKENI. This CDR3 has 13 amino acids. Losses at the gene ends were 4 bases for V and 7 bases for J; bases not matched to a gene: 4. These data are taken from a study of blood T cell repertoires in COVID-19. Study information: Samples of COVID-19 (acute and convalescent) were obtained from the United States, Italy and Spain.

Original analysis: The assay estimated nucleated cells by amplifying reference gene primers. Sequencing used immunoSEQ multiplex PCR; TCRdb keeps in-frame clones, though not all of them. V and J calls and clone size follow that table, whereas D and trimming were derived from the DNA. Among some 120,000 clones listed, around nine tenths were seen once. The sample comprised peripheral blood. The J gene is TRBJ2-1, the V gene TRBV18; TRBD1 aligns across 7 bases. The clonotype originates from a man aged 50 to 59 with active COVID-19. As DNA, the CDR3 is TGTGCCAGCTCACAGGGACAGTCAAATGAGCAGTTCTTC. It encodes CASSQGQSNEQFF.